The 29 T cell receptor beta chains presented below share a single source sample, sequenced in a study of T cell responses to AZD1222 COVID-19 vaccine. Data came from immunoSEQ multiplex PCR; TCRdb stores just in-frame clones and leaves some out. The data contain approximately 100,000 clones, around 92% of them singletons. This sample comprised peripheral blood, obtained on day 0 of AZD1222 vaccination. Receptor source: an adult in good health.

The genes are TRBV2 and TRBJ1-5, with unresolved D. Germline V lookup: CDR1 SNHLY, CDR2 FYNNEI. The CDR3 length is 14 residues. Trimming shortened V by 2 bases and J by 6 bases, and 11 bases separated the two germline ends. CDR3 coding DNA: TGTGCCAGCAGTGAAACGTCGCGGACTCAGCCCCAGCATTTT. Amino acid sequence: CASSETSRTQPQHF.

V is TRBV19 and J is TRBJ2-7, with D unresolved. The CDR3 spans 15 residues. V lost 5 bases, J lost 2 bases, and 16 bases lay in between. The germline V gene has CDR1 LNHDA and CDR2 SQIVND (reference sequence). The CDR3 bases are TGTGCCAGTAGTCCGGCGCACAGTGGGGCCTACGAGCAGTACTTC. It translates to CASSPAHSGAYEQYF.

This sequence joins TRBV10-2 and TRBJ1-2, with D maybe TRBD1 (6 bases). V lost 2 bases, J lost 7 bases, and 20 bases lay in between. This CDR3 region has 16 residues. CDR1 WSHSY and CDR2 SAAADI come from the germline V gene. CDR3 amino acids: CASSESRGWGAGGYTF. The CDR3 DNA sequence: TGCGCCAGCAGTGAGAGTCGTGGCTGGGGGGCTGGTGGCTACACCTTC.

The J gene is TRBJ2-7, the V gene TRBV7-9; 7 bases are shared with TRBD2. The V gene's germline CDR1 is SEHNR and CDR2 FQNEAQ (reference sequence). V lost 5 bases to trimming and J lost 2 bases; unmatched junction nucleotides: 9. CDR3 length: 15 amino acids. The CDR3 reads CASSPPGGNTYEQYF. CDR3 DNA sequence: TGTGCCAGCAGCCCCCCCGGGGGGAACACCTACGAGCAGTACTTC.

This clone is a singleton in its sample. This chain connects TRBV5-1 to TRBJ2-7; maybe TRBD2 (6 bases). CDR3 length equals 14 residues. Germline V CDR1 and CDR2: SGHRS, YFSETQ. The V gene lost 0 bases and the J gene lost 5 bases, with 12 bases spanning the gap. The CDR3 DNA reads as TGCGCCAGCAGCTTGGCCGGGAGCAGCGACGAGCAGTACTTC. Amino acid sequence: CASSLAGSSDEQYF.

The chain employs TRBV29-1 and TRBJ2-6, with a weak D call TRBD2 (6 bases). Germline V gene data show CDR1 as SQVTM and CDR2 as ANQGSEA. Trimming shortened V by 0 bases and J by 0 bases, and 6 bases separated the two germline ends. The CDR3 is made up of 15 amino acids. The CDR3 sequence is CSVEEGGSGANVLTF. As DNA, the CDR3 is TGCAGCGTTGAAGAGGGGGGCTCTGGGGCCAACGTCCTGACTTTC.

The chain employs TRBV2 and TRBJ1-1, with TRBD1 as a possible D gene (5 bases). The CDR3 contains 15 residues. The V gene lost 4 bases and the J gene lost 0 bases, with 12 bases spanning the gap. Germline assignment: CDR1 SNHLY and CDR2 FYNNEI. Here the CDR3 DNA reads TGTGCCAGCAGTGTCCGACAGTCGCTGAACACTGAAGCTTTCTTT. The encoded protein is CASSVRQSLNTEAFF.

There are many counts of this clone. The CDR3 spells CASSPAVGGSQGETQYF. CDR3 DNA: TGTGCCAGCAGCCCAGCGGTTGGCGGGAGTCAGGGAGAGACCCAGTACTTC. This sequence joins TRBV4-2 and TRBJ2-5, with 7 bases aligning to TRBD2. Trimming removed 4 bases from V and 4 bases from J; junction bases left unmatched: 15. CDR1 is LGHNA and CDR2 is YNFKEQ in the germline V gene. The CDR3 length is 17 residues.

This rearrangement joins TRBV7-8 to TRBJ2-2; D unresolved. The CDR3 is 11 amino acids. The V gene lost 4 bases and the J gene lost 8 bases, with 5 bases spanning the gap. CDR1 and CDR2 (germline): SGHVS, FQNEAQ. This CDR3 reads CASSSSGELFF. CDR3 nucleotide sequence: TGTGCCAGCAGCTCATCTGGGGAGCTGTTTTTT.

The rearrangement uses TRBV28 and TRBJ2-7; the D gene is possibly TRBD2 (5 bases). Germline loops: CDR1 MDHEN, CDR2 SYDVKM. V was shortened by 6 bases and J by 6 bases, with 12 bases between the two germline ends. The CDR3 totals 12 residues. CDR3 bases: TGTGCCAGCAGGGACCACAGCGGCGAGCAGTACTTC. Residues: CASRDHSGEQYF.

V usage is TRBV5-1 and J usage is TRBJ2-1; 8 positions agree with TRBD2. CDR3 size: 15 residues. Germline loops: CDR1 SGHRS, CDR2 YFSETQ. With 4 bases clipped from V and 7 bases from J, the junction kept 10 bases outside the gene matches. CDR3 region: CASSTDSGTSNEQFF. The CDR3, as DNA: TGCGCCAGCAGCACCGATAGCGGGACTAGTAATGAGCAGTTCTTC.

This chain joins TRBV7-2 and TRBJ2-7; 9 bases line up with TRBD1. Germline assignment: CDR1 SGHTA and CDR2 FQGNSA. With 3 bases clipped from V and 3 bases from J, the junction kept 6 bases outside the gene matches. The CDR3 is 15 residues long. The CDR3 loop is CASSLGQGGNYEQYF. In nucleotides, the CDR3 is TGTGCCAGCAGCTTGGGACAGGGAGGAAACTACGAGCAGTACTTC.

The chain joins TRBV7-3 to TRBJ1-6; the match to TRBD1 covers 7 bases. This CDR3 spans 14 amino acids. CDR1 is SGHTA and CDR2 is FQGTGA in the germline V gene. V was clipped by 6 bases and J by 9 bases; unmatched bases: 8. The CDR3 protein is CASRSGTEGSPLHF. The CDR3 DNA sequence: TGTGCCAGCAGATCCGGGACAGAAGGTTCACCCCTCCACTTT.

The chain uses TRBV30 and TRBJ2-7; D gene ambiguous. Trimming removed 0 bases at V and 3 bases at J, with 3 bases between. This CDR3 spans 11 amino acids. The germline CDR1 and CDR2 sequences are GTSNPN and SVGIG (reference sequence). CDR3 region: CAWSVLYEQYF. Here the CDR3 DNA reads TGTGCCTGGAGTGTACTCTACGAGCAGTACTTC.

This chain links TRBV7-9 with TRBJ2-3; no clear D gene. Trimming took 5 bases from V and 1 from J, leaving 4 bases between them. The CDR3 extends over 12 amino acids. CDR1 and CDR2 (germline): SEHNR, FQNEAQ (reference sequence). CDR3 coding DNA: TGTGCCAGCAGCCAGGGCACAGATACGCAGTATTTT. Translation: CASSQGTDTQYF.

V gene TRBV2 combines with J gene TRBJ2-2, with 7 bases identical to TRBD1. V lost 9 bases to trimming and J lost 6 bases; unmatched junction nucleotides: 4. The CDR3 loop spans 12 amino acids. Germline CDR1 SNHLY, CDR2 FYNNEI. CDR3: CASSTGPGELFF. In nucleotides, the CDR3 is TGTGCCAGTTCGACAGGGCCCGGGGAGCTGTTTTTT.

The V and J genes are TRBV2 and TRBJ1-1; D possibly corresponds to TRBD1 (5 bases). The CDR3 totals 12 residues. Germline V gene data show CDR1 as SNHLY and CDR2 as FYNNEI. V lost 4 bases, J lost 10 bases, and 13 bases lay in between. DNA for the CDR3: TGTGCCAGCAGTGTAGCGGCAGGGAGAGCTTTCTTT. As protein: CASSVAAGRAFF.

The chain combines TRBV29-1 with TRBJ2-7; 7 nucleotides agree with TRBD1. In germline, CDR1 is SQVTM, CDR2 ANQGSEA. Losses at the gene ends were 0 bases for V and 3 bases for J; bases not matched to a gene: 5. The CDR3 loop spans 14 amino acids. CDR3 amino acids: CSVEEGDRDYEQYF. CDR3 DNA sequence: TGCAGCGTTGAAGAGGGAGACAGGGACTACGAGCAGTACTTC.

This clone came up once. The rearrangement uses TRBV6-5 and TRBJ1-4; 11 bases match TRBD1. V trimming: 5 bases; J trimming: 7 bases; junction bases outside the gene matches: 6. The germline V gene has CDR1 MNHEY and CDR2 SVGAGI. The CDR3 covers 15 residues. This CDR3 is CASSHRTGGFEKLFF. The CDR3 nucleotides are TGTGCCAGCAGTCATCGGACAGGGGGCTTTGAAAAACTGTTTTTT.

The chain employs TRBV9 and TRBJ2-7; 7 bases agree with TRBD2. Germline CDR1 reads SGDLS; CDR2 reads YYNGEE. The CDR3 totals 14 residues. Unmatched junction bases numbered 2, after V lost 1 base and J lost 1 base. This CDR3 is CASSVLAESYEQYF. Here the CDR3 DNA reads TGTGCCAGCAGCGTACTAGCGGAGTCCTACGAGCAGTACTTC.

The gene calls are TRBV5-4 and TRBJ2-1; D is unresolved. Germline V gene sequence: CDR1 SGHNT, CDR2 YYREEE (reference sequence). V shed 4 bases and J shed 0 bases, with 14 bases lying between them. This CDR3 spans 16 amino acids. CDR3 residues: CASSPVGLSSYNEQFF. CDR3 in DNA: TGTGCCAGCAGCCCTGTAGGCCTAAGCTCCTACAATGAGCAGTTCTTC.

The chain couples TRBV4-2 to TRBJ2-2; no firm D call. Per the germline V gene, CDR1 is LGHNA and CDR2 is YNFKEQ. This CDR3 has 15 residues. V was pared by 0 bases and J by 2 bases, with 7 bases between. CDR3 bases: TGTGCCAGCAGCCAAGAACTTCGCAACACCGGGGAGCTGTTTTTT. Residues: CASSQELRNTGELFF.

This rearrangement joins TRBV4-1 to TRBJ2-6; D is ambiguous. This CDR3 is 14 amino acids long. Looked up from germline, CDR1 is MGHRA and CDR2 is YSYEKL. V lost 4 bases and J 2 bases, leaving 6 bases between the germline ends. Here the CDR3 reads CASSRGTGANVLTF. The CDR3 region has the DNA TGCGCCAGCAGCCGCGGAACTGGGGCCAACGTCCTGACTTTC.

CDR3 nucleotides: TGTGCCAGCAGCACTCTAGCGGGAGGCTACAATGAGCAGTTCTTC. Translation: CASSTLAGGYNEQFF. The gene calls are TRBV5-6 and TRBJ2-1; 11 bases line up with TRBD2. The CDR3 contains 15 residues. The germline CDR1 and CDR2 sequences are SGHDT and YYEEEE. V gave up 4 bases and J gave up 3 bases; unmatched junction bases: 3.

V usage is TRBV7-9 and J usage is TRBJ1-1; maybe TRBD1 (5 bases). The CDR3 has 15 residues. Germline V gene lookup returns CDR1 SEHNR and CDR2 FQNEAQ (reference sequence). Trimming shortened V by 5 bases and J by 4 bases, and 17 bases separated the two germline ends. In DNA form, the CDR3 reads TGTGCCAGCAGCCTACCGGTGGGGGTCGGCACTGAAGCTTTCTTT. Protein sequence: CASSLPVGVGTEAFF.

The DNA of the CDR3 is TGTGCCAGCAGCTTGGGAGGGGTCAAAGCCTACAATGAGCAGTTCTTC. Translating it yields CASSLGGVKAYNEQFF. The J gene is TRBJ2-1, the V gene TRBV5-4, with D perhaps being TRBD1 or TRBD2 (5 bases each). The CDR3 extends over 16 amino acids. Deletions cut 0 bases from V and 2 bases from J, with 12 bases between. Germline CDR1 reads SGHNT; CDR2 reads YYREEE (reference sequence). The full variable domain, in which reference TRBV5-4 and TRBJ2-1 provide the parts outside the CDR3, is ETGVTQSPTHLIKTRGQQVTLRCSSQSGHNTVSWYQQALGQGPQFIFQYYREEENGRGNFPPRFSGLQFPNYSSELNVNALELDDSALYLCASSLGGVKAYNEQFFGPGTRLTVL.

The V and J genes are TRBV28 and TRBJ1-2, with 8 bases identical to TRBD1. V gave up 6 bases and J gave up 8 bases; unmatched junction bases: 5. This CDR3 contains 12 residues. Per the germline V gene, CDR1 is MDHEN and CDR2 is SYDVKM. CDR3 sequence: CASRTGALGYTF. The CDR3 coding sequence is TGTGCCAGCAGGACAGGGGCTCTGGGCTACACCTTC.

CDR3 DNA: TGCGCCAGCAACACAGGGGATGGAAACACCATATATTTT. Translated: CASNTGDGNTIYF. The chain links TRBV5-1 to TRBJ1-3; 7 nucleotides match TRBD1. The length of the CDR3 is 13 residues. Germline values: CDR1 SGHRS, CDR2 YFSETQ. V trimming: 6 bases; J trimming: 3 bases; junction bases outside the gene matches: 3. The whole variable domain, filled in from reference TRBV5-1 and TRBJ1-3, reads KAGVTQTPRYLIKTRGQQVTLSCSPISGHRSVSWYQQTPGQGLQFLFEYFSETQRNKGNFPGRFSGRQFSNSRSEMNVSTLELGDSALYLCASNTGDGNTIYFGEGSWLTVV.

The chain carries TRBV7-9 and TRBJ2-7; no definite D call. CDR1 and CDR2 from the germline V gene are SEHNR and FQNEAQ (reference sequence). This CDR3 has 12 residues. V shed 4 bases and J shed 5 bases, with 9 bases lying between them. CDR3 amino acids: CASSSPADEQYF. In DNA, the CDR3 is TGTGCCAGCAGCTCCCCCGCGGACGAGCAGTACTTC.